The sample holds a few counts of the clone carrying this T cell receptor (beta chain). What it recognizes is unknown. TCRB transcripts that were expressed got sequenced, as all of the isolated RNA had been reverse transcribed. The data were produced by immunoSEQ multiplex PCR, yet TCRdb's version contains in-frame clones alone and is incomplete. In the table there are about 330,000 clones, approximately 10% of which are singletons. This sample was taken from a study of beta chain features in type 1 diabetes. Study as a whole: Researchers looked at roughly 100,000,000 sorted cells across all samples. Notes on the study in general: Small HLA sub-analyses could not settle whether HLA shapes TCRB rearrangement.

V lost 4 bases and J lost 12, with 16 bases in between. Germline V gene data show CDR1 as SQVTM and CDR2 as ANQGSEA. The CDR3 spans 12 residues. The chain combines TRBV29-1 with TRBJ2-1; D gene unclear. The receptor was derived from a woman between 25 and 40 years old in good health. Sequencing was performed on naive CD4+ T cells from blood. CDR3 in DNA: TGCAGCGTTGTGCCTAGTTCTTTTCGGCAGTTCTTC. Amino acid sequence: CSVVPSSFRQFF.